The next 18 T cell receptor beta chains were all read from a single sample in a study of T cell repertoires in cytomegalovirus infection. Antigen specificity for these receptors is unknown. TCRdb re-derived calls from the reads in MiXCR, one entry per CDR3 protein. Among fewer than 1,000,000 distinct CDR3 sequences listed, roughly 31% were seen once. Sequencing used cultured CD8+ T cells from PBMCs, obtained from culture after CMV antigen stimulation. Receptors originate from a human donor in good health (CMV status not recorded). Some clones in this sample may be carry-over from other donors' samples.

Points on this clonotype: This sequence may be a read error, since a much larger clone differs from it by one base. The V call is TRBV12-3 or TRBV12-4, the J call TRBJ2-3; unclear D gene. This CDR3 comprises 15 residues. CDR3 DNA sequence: TGTGCCAACAGTTTGTGGCTTTCTAGCACAGATACGCAGTATTTT. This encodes CANSLWLSSTDTQYF.

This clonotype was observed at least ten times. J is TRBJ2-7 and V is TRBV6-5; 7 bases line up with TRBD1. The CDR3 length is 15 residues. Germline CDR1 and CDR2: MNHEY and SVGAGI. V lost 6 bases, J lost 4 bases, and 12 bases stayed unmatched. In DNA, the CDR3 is TGTGCCAGCAGACCCGGACAGGAGAGTAGGTACGAGCAGTACGTC. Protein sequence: CASRPGQESRYEQYV.

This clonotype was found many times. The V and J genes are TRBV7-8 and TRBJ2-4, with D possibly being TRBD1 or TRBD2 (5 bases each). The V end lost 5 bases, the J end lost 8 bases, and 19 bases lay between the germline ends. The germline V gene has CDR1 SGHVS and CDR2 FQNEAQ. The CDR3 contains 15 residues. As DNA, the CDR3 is TGTGCCAGCAGCCGTCCCGAGGGGTTTTCGGACATTCAGTACTTC. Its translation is CASSRPEGFSDIQYF.

The CDR3 loop is CASSPSALNTEAFF. The CDR3, as DNA: TGTGCCAGCAGCCCATCAGCCCTGAACACTGAAGCTTTCTTT. This rearrangement joins TRBV9 to TRBJ1-1; no definite D call. The CDR3 sequence is 14 residues long. CDR1 is SGDLS and CDR2 is YYNGEE in the germline V gene. The germline V and J ends were trimmed by 4 bases and 0 bases, with 10 bases remaining between them.

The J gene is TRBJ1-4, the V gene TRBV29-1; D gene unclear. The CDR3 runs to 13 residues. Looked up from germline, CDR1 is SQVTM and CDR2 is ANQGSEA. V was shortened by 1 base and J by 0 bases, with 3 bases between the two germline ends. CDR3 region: CSVEGTTNEKLFF. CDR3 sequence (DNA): TGCAGCGTTGAAGGGACAACTAATGAAAAACTGTTTTTT.

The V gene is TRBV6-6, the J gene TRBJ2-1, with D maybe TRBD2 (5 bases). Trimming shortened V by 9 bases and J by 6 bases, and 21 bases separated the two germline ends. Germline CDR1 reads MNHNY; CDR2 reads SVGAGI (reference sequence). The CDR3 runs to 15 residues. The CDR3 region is CASSLTTSGFNEQFF. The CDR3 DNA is TGTGCCAGTTCCCTAACAACTTCGGGGTTCAATGAGCAGTTCTTC.

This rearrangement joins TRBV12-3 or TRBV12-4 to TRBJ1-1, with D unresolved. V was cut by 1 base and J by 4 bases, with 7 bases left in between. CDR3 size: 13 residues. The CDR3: CASSLGSPTEAFF. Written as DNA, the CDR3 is TGTGCCAGCAGTTTAGGCAGCCCCACTGAAGCTTTCTTT.

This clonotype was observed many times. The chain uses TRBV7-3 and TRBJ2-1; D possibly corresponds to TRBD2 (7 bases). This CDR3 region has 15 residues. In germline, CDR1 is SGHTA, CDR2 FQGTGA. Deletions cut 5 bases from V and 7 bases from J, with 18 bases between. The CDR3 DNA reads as TGTGCCAGCAGCCCAGAAGGGGGGGCCAATAATGAGCAGTTCTTC. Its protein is CASSPEGGANNEQFF.

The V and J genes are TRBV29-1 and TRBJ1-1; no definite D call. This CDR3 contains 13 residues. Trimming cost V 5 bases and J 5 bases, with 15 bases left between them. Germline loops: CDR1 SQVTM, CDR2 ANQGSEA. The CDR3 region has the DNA TGCAGCGTTCCACGGGGAGAATTGACTGAAGCTTTCTTT. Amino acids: CSVPRGELTEAFF.

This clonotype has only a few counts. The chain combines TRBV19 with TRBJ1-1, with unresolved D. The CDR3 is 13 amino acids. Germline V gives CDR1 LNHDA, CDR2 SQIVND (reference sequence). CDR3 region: CAAVAAHNTEAFF. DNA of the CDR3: TGTGCAGCTGTCGCGGCACACAACACTGAAGCTTTCTTT.

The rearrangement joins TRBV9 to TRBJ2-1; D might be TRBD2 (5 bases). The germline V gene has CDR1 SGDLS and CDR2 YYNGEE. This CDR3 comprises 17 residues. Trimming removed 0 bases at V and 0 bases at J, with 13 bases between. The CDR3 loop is CASSVAPGKSSYNEQFF. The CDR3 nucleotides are TGTGCCAGCAGCGTAGCTCCCGGGAAAAGCTCCTACAATGAGCAGTTCTTC.

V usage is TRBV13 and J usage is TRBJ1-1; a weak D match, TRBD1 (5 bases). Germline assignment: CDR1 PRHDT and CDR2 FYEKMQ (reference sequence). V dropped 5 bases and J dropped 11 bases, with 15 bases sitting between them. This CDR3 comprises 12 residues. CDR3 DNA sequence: TGTGCCAGCAGCCCCTCGGGGCAAGGGGCTTTCTTT. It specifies CASSPSGQGAFF.

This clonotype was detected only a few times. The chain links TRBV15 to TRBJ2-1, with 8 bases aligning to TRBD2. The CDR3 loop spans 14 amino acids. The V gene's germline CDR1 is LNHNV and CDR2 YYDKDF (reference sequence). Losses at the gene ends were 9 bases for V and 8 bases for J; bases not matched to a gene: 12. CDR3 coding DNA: TGTGCCACTAGGAAGCGGGGGCTTGGGGATGAGCAGTTCTTC. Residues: CATRKRGLGDEQFF.

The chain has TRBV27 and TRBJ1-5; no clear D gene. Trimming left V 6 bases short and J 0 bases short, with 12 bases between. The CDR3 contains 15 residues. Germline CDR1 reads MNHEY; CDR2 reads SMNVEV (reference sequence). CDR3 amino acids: CASSPMVGSNQPQHF. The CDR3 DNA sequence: TGTGCCAGCAGCCCAATGGTTGGTAGCAATCAGCCCCAGCATTTT.

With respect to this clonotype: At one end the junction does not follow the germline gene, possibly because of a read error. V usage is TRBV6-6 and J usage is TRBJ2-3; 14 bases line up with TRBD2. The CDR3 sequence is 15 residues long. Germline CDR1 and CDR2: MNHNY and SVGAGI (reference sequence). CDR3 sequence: CASGLTSGGADTRYF. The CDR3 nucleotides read TGTGCCAGCGGCCTGACTAGCGGGGGGGCTGATACGCGGTATTTT.

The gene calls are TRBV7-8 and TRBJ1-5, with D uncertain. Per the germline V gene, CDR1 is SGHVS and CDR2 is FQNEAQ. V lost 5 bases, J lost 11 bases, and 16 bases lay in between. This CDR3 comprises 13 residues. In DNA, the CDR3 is TGTGCCAGCAGCCCGGTGGGTGACATTGCCCAGCATTTT. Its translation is CASSPVGDIAQHF.

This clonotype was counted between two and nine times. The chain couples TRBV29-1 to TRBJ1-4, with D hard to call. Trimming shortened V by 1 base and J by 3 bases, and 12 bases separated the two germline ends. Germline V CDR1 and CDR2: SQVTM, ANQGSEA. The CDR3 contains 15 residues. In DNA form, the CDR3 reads TGCAGCGTTGAAGCCACAAAGGGAGCTAATGAAAAACTGTTTTTT. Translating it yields CSVEATKGANEKLFF.

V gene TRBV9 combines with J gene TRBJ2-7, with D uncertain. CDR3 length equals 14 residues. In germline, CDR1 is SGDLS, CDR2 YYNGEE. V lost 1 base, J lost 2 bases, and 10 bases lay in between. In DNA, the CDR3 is TGTGCCAGCAGCGTAAGCCAGAAACCCTACGAGCAGTACTTC. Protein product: CASSVSQKPYEQYF. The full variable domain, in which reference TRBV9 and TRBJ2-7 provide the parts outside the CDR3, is DSGVTQTPKHLITATGQRVTLRCSPRSGDLSVYWYQQSLDQGLQFLIQYYNGEERAKGNILERFSAQQFPDLHSELNLSSLELGDSALYFCASSVSQKPYEQYFGPGTRLTVT.